These T cell receptor beta chains were read from a single sample in a study of T cell repertoires in cytomegalovirus infection. MiXCR, run by TCRdb on the reads, gives a single entry per CDR3 protein. This table has about 500,000 distinct CDR3 sequences, around a third appearing once. Their antigens are not known. Here the sequenced sample was cultured PBMCs, taken from culture after CMV antigen stimulation. Source of these receptors: a human donor in good health (CMV status not recorded). Some clones in this sample may be carry-over from other donors' samples. Both conserved end residues are part of each CDR3. The order of the fields is V gene, J gene, D gene, CDR3 protein. The D gene is left open where the match is weak.

V: TRBV7-9; J: TRBJ2-5; D: TRBD1; CDR3: CASSVRQGQETQYF
V: TRBV7-6; J: TRBJ1-1; D: -; CDR3: CASSFGAIMNTEAFF
V: TRBV4-1; J: TRBJ2-1; D: -; CDR3: CASSHGQFNEQFF
V: TRBV19; J: TRBJ1-3; D: -; CDR3: CASSLDRRRSGNTIYF
V: TRBV19; J: TRBJ2-5; D: TRBD2; CDR3: CASKVAGGAQETQYF
V: TRBV28; J: TRBJ1-1; D: TRBD1; CDR3: CASSSTQGYDTEAFF
V: TRBV19; J: TRBJ1-1; D: -; CDR3: CASSMDWNTEAFF
V: TRBV20-1; J: TRBJ1-5; D: -; CDR3: CSASQLQGQPQHF
V: TRBV6-6; J: TRBJ2-5; D: -; CDR3: CASSSGPGKEETQYF
V: TRBV19; J: TRBJ2-1; D: -; CDR3: CASPYGESSYNEQFF
V: TRBV20-1; J: TRBJ2-2; D: TRBD1; CDR3: CSARAPRDRGYTGELFF
V: TRBV19; J: TRBJ2-1; D: TRBD1; CDR3: CASSRRPGTGIHEQFF
V: TRBV12-3/TRBV12-4; J: TRBJ2-7; D: -; CDR3: CASSPRFSSFEQYF
V: TRBV12-3/TRBV12-4; J: TRBJ2-2; D: TRBD2; CDR3: CASSFRRLAAFTGELFF
V: TRBV30; J: TRBJ1-5; D: -; CDR3: CAWSVMEGGGRQPQHF
V: TRBV18; J: TRBJ2-5; D: TRBD2; CDR3: CASSPQGPPGGTQYF
V: TRBV9; J: TRBJ2-1; D: TRBD2; CDR3: CASSVASGIYNEQFF
V: TRBV6-2/TRBV6-3; J: TRBJ1-1; D: TRBD1; CDR3: CASSYPDRGRGAFF
V: TRBV10-3; J: TRBJ2-5; D: -; CDR3: CAITPAGLLRGTQYF
V: TRBV20-1; J: TRBJ1-1; D: -; CDR3: CSARAGDATEAFF
V: TRBV6-2/TRBV6-3; J: TRBJ2-1; D: TRBD2; CDR3: CASRPLAGPYNEQFF
V: TRBV27; J: TRBJ2-1; D: -; CDR3: CASSQSPYNEQFF
V: TRBV7-2; J: TRBJ1-5; D: -; CDR3: CASSLVSRGLQPQHF
V: TRBV28; J: TRBJ1-2; D: -; CDR3: CASSFLRNGYTF
V: TRBV5-1; J: TRBJ1-5; D: TRBD1; CDR3: CASSLGGTGGSQPQHF
V: TRBV15; J: TRBJ1-6; D: -; CDR3: CATSRGLRQGSNSPLHF
V: TRBV11-2; J: TRBJ2-2; D: -; CDR3: CASSPSAGGELFF
V: TRBV6-5; J: TRBJ2-6; D: -; CDR3: CASSYRSVGPGANVLTF